This T cell receptor beta chain originates from a study of Ad26.COV2.S vaccination and SARS-CoV-2 variants. Study-level results: The TCR breadth and depth analyses may have produced an underestimate of total T cell responses. Vaccinees and placebo recipients showed similar non-spike TCR breadth.

Assay used: immunoSEQ multiplex PCR; TCRdb lists only in-frame clones, some missing. The sample holds roughly 500,000 clones, 85% to 90% seen once. Note on this clone: As yet, its antigen is unknown.

The CDR3 runs 15 residues. Trimming left V 0 bases short and J 1 base short, with 10 bases between. Germline CDR1 SGHDT, CDR2 YYEEEE. Documented treatment: roughly 19 received Ad26.COV2.S at low or high dose, single or two shots; 5 received placebo; per-sample allocation not given. Collection of samples fell on day 63 after the first vaccine or placebo injection. At a Boston site, the person donating was an adult of 18-55 years. The material sequenced was peripheral blood, taken in a trial of Ad26.COV2.S vaccine versus placebo. The source of this sequence is a person aged 18-65 years who received the Ad26.COV2.S COVID-19 vaccine or a placebo. The genes are TRBV5-6 and TRBJ2-5; D not resolved. CDR3 in amino acids: CASSLAIRTQETQYF. In DNA, the CDR3 is TGTGCCAGCAGCTTGGCAATCCGGACCCAAGAGACCCAGTACTTC.